This entry lists 14 T cell receptor beta chains sequenced from one sample in a study of cytomegalovirus exposure and HLA in healthy donors. Primers included in the PCR were 60 Vbeta and 13 Jbeta primers. Profiling relied on immunoSEQ multiplex PCR, and the TCRdb table lists in-frame clones only, not all of them. Of some 150,000 clones listed, 80% are singletons. The specimen sequenced was PBMCs. These receptor sequences come from a man younger than 40 in good health and CMV-seronegative.

This chain links TRBV27 with TRBJ2-1; 7 bases agree with TRBD1. The junction had 13 bases not matched to a gene; V was cut back by 2 bases and J by 0 bases. This CDR3 spans 19 amino acids. Germline CDR1 is MNHEY and CDR2 is SMNVEV (reference sequence). CDR3 region: CASSLPGQRPVSSYNEQFF. The CDR3 nucleotides read TGTGCCAGCAGTTTACCGGGACAGAGGCCTGTGAGCTCCTACAATGAGCAGTTCTTC.

This chain joins TRBV27 and TRBJ1-5; D might be TRBD1 (6 bases). The CDR3 has 15 residues. Trimming removed 7 bases at V and 6 bases at J, with 19 bases between. In germline, CDR1 is MNHEY, CDR2 SMNVEV (reference sequence). The CDR3 nucleotides read TGTGCCAGCACCCCCCTCACAGGGCGCCGTCAGCCCCAGCATTTT. Its protein product is CASTPLTGRRQPQHF.

The J gene is TRBJ2-7, the V gene TRBV6-5; weak D call: TRBD2 (6 bases). The V end was cut by 7 bases, the J end by 0 bases, with 16 bases between. This CDR3 is 15 amino acids long. CDR1 and CDR2 (germline): MNHEY, SVGAGI. As DNA, the CDR3 is TGTGCCAGCAAACGGGGGACCCCCGGCTCCTACGAGCAGTACTTC. As protein: CASKRGTPGSYEQYF.

The V call is TRBV28, the J call TRBJ2-3; D not resolved. CDR3 length: 16 residues. V lost 0 bases to trimming and J lost 3 bases, with 13 bases between them. Per germline, CDR1 MDHEN and CDR2 SYDVKM. CDR3 amino acids: CASSLWVKRGTDTQYF. CDR3 DNA sequence: TGTGCCAGCAGTTTATGGGTAAAGCGAGGAACAGATACGCAGTATTTT.

This clone was counted once. The chain employs TRBV30 and TRBJ1-6; TRBD1 matches 9 bases. With V trimmed by 5 bases and J by 8 bases, 19 bases remained unmatched. Germline V CDR1 and CDR2: GTSNPN, SVGIG (reference sequence). This CDR3 is 18 amino acids long. The DNA of the CDR3 is TGTGCCTGGTCTAGCCGGGACAGGGTGCAAACAAGTGATTCACCCCTCCACTTT. Encoded protein: CAWSSRDRVQTSDSPLHF.

The J gene is TRBJ2-1, the V gene TRBV4-3; TRBD2 agrees at 9 bases. This CDR3 has 17 amino acids. With V trimmed by 1 base and J by 6 bases, 10 bases remained unmatched. The germline gives CDR1 LGHNA, CDR2 YSLEER. CDR3 in amino acids: CASSQAHPSGAGNEQFF. DNA for the CDR3: TGCGCCAGCAGCCAAGCCCACCCTAGCGGGGCCGGCAATGAGCAGTTCTTC.

This chain joins TRBV30 and TRBJ1-1, with D possibly being TRBD1 (6 bases). The germline V and J ends were trimmed by 8 bases and 1 base, with 17 bases remaining between them. CDR1 and CDR2 from the germline V gene are GTSNPN and SVGIG (reference sequence). The CDR3 has 14 amino acids. For the CDR3, the DNA is TGTGCCCCTGTACAAGGGGGTTCGAACACTGAAGCTTTCTTT. Amino acids: CAPVQGGSNTEAFF.

The V and J genes are TRBV27 and TRBJ1-5; 11 nucleotides match TRBD1. The V segment lost 6 bases and the J segment 5 bases; nucleotides outside the gene matches: 9. This CDR3 comprises 16 residues. CDR1 MNHEY and CDR2 SMNVEV come from the germline V gene (reference sequence). The CDR3: CASRPRDRGDYQPQHF. CDR3 in DNA: TGTGCCAGCAGACCCCGGGACAGGGGGGATTATCAGCCCCAGCATTTT.

The chain is built from TRBV4-3 and TRBJ2-2; TRBD1 matches 7 bases. The length of the CDR3 is 17 residues. V lost 4 bases to trimming and J lost 1 base; unmatched junction nucleotides: 9. The germline V gene encodes CDR1 LGHNA and CDR2 YSLEER. The CDR3, as DNA: TGCGCCAGCAGCCGACTCCAGGGGGTAAAGAACACCGGGGAGCTGTTTTTT. Translated: CASSRLQGVKNTGELFF.

The chain joins TRBV5-4 to TRBJ1-1, with 9 bases that match TRBD1. This CDR3 has 15 amino acids. The trim removed 2 bases at V and 1 base at J, leaving 3 bases unmatched. Germline-derived CDR1 and CDR2 are SGHNT and YYREEE (reference sequence). CDR3 sequence reads: CASSFTGGPNTEAFF. DNA of the CDR3: TGTGCCAGCAGCTTTACAGGGGGCCCGAACACTGAAGCTTTCTTT. Full variable domain (remainder filled in from reference TRBV5-4 and TRBJ1-1): ETGVTQSPTHLIKTRGQQVTLRCSSQSGHNTVSWYQQALGQGPQFIFQYYREEENGRGNFPPRFSGLQFPNYSSELNVNALELDDSALYLCASSFTGGPNTEAFFGQGTRLTVV.

The chain combines TRBV27 with TRBJ1-1; 8 bases align to TRBD1. V gave up 0 bases and J gave up 5 bases; unmatched junction bases: 5. CDR1 and CDR2 from the germline V gene are MNHEY and SMNVEV (reference sequence). This CDR3 is 15 amino acids long. CDR3 in amino acids: CASSLSQGAGTEAFF. The CDR3 bases are TGTGCCAGCAGTTTATCTCAGGGGGCTGGTACTGAAGCTTTCTTT.

Concerning this clone: The germline gene is not matched at one end of the junction; a read error may be the cause. The rearrangement joins TRBV13 to TRBJ1-1; a weak D match, TRBD1 (6 bases). The CDR3 loop spans 14 amino acids. The germline V gene has CDR1 PRHDT and CDR2 FYEKMQ (reference sequence). The CDR3 spells CASSVGWAGAEAFF. CDR3 in DNA: TGTGCCAGCAGCGTAGGGTGGGCAGGGGCTGAAGCTTTCTTT.

This clone was recorded only once. J is TRBJ1-4 and V is TRBV19; 10 bases line up with TRBD1. Losses at the gene ends were 5 bases for V and 7 bases for J; bases not matched to a gene: 4. The CDR3 is 14 amino acids. The germline CDR1 and CDR2 sequences are LNHDA and SQIVND (reference sequence). The CDR3 here is CASSLDRGTEKLFF. The CDR3, as DNA: TGTGCCAGTAGTTTGGACAGGGGGACTGAAAAACTGTTTTTT.

This chain links TRBV7-9 with TRBJ2-1; 8 bases agree with TRBD2. The germline CDR1 and CDR2 sequences are SEHNR and FQNEAQ (reference sequence). V lost 5 bases to trimming and J lost 7 bases; unmatched junction nucleotides: 22. CDR3 length: 19 amino acids. This CDR3 is CASSNLFSQRGGTYNEQFF. The CDR3 region has the DNA TGTGCCAGCAGCAACCTTTTCTCCCAACGGGGGGGGACTTATAATGAGCAGTTCTTC. Full variable domain (outside the CDR3, taken from reference TRBV7-9 and TRBJ2-1): DTGVSQNPRHKITKRGQNVTFRCDPISEHNRLYWYRQTLGQGPEFLTYFQNEAQLEKSRLLSDRFSAERPKGSFSTLEIQRTEQGDSAMYLCASSNLFSQRGGTYNEQFFGPGTRLTVL.